Following are 12 T cell receptor beta chains from one sample sequenced in a study of response to subunit inactivated influenza vaccine. TCRdb reanalysed the RT-PCR reads using MiXCR and keeps one entry per CDR3 protein. Of about 620,000 distinct CDR3 sequences in the sample, around 11% were seen once. These data also formed part of another study, on T cells expressing NK-cell markers. That paper states: TCR beta libraries carry UMIs added by 5'RACE template switching.

This sample comprised PBMCs from blood, obtained on the day of vaccination. The receptors come from a man aged 45 to 65 who received an inactivated influenza vaccine.

This clonotype was seen a handful of times. This chain connects TRBV7-9 to TRBJ2-7; 11 nucleotides line up with TRBD2. The CDR3 extends over 15 amino acids. From germline, CDR1 is SEHNR and CDR2 FQNEAQ (reference sequence). J was trimmed by 1 base and V by 3 bases; bases with no gene match: 2. The CDR3 sequence: CASSFSGGASYEQYF. In DNA, the CDR3 is TGTGCCAGCAGCTTTAGCGGGGGGGCTTCCTACGAGCAGTACTTC.

The chain couples TRBV20-1 to TRBJ2-3, with D perhaps TRBD2 (6 bases). The CDR3 consists of 15 residues. CDR1 DFQATT and CDR2 SNEGSKA come from the germline V gene (reference sequence). Trimming shortened V by 4 bases and J by 3 bases, and 17 bases separated the two germline ends. The CDR3: CSATYGSRGTDTQYF. In nucleotides, the CDR3 is TGCAGTGCTACCTACGGGAGTCGGGGTACAGATACGCAGTATTTT.

This rearrangement joins TRBV12-3 or TRBV12-4 to TRBJ2-5; 7 positions agree with TRBD1. This CDR3 is built from 11 residues. The J segment lost 9 bases and the V segment lost 6 bases, leaving 4 bases of the junction unmatched. In DNA form, the CDR3 reads TGTGCCAGCAGCCAAACAGGGGCCCAGTACTTC. It translates to CASSQTGAQYF.

This clonotype came up a few times. The gene calls are TRBV11-1 and TRBJ2-7, with D possibly TRBD2 on 5 matching bases. V was pared by 1 base and J by 8 bases, with 12 bases between. The CDR3 length is 13 residues. Germline CDR1 and CDR2: SGHAT and FQDESV (reference sequence). CDR3 coding DNA: TGTGCCAGCAGCTTAGAGCGGTACCCGAAGCAGTACTTC. This encodes CASSLERYPKQYF.

This clonotype was seen a handful of times. The rearrangement joins TRBV20-1 to TRBJ1-4, with a tentative D call TRBD1 (6 bases). CDR3 length: 15 residues. V shed 3 bases and J shed 7 bases, with 18 bases lying between them. Germline CDR1 and CDR2: DFQATT and SNEGSKA (reference sequence). DNA for the CDR3: TGCAGTGCTAGGTCCGGGGGCGGGCCTACTGAAAAACTGTTTTTT. It yields the protein CSARSGGGPTEKLFF.

Only a few counts were recorded for this clonotype. The rearrangement joins TRBV6-2 or TRBV6-3 to TRBJ2-3; D uncertain. CDR1 and CDR2 from the germline V gene are MNHEY and SVGEGT. The V and J ends lost 3 bases and 2 bases respectively, with 9 bases between them. The CDR3 is 14 amino acids. The CDR3 here is CASSYVSFTDTQYF. In nucleotides, the CDR3 is TGTGCCAGCAGTTATGTATCTTTCACAGATACGCAGTATTTT.

In its sample, this clonotype was seen many times. This chain connects TRBV5-1 to TRBJ2-7; D possibly corresponds to TRBD2 (6 bases). Germline V gene data show CDR1 as SGHRS and CDR2 as YFSETQ. This CDR3 comprises 14 residues. Trimming took 0 bases from V and 5 from J, leaving 12 bases between them. This CDR3 is CASSLDLPGDEQYF. In DNA, the CDR3 is TGCGCCAGCAGCTTGGACCTCCCGGGGGACGAGCAGTACTTC.

The chain combines TRBV12-3 or TRBV12-4 with TRBJ2-3; 7 bases agree with TRBD2. V trimming: 1 base; J trimming: 9 bases; junction bases outside the gene matches: 10. The CDR3 length is 15 residues. The CDR3 nucleotides read TGTGCCAGCAGTTTAGAAGGACTAGACTCGGGCACGCAGTATTTT. Encoded protein: CASSLEGLDSGTQYF.

This clonotype came up a few times. The chain recombines TRBV24-1 with TRBJ1-2, with D unclear. This CDR3 is 14 amino acids long. V dropped 1 base and J dropped 8 bases, with 13 bases sitting between them. Germline values: CDR1 KGHDR, CDR2 SFDVKD. CDR3 sequence: CATSDFGYQRGYTF. In DNA, the CDR3 is TGTGCCACCAGTGATTTCGGATACCAGAGGGGCTACACCTTC.

This chain links TRBV12-3 or TRBV12-4 with TRBJ1-2; 7 nucleotides align to TRBD1. V was pared by 5 bases and J by 4 bases, with 4 bases of the junction left unmatched. The CDR3 has 13 residues. The CDR3 here is CASSAGQAYGYTF. The CDR3 DNA is TGTGCCAGCAGTGCCGGACAGGCCTATGGCTACACCTTC.

The chain couples TRBV27 to TRBJ2-1; D is possibly TRBD1 or TRBD2 (5 bases each). The germline V gene has CDR1 MNHEY and CDR2 SMNVEV (reference sequence). Deletions cut 3 bases from V and 2 bases from J, with 11 bases between. This CDR3 contains 15 residues. CDR3 DNA: TGTGCCAGCAGTTTGTCAGTGGGGGCCTACAATGAGCAGTTCTTC. Protein sequence: CASSLSVGAYNEQFF.

There are many counts of this clonotype. The chain uses TRBV5-1 and TRBJ2-7, with TRBD2 as a possible D gene (5 bases). V was clipped by 4 bases and J by 5 bases, with 16 bases between them. There are 14 residues in the CDR3. Germline CDR1 is SGHRS and CDR2 is YFSETQ. CDR3 region: CASSPMAGGHEQYF. The CDR3 DNA follows: TGCGCCAGCAGCCCCATGGCGGGCGGACACGAGCAGTACTTC.